Listed below are T cell receptor beta chains from one sample, sequenced in a study of cytomegalovirus exposure and HLA in healthy donors. Measured with immunoSEQ multiplex PCR; TCRdb has only the in-frame clones, and not every one. The sample carries 250,000 or so clones, around 89% recorded once. Sequenced input: PBMCs. Source of these receptors: a woman under 30 in good health and CMV-seronegative. Each CDR3 is given with its conserved first and last residue. The order of the fields is V gene, clone size, J gene, D gene, CDR3 DNA, CDR3 protein. D genes are given only for firm matches. Clone size is stated in some rows and not others, as once, few, many or a class when expanded.

>TRBV13|.|TRBJ1-1|.
TGTGCCAGCAGCTCTCTTTCGGACGACAGTGGTGGCACTGAAGCTTTCTTT
CASSSLSDDSGGTEAFF
>TRBV19|few|TRBJ1-5|.
TGTGCCAGTAGTATCAGGGATCAGCCCCAGCATTTT
CASSIRDQPQHF
>TRBV6-5|.|TRBJ2-4|.
TGTGCCAGCAGCCACAACCGGGCCCAGCGGGACATTCAGTACTTC
CASSHNRAQRDIQYF
>TRBV18|.|TRBJ2-1|.
TGTGCCAGCTCACCAGACAACGACCCCTTCAATGAGCAGTTCTTC
CASSPDNDPFNEQFF
>TRBV28|.|TRBJ1-2|.
TGTGCCAGCAGTTCTCAAACAGGGTTTGGCTACACCTTC
CASSSQTGFGYTF
>TRBV25-1|.|TRBJ1-6|.
TGTGCCAGCAGTGAATTGGCAGGGCAGCCCCTCCACTTT
CASSELAGQPLHF
>TRBV28|few|TRBJ1-2|TRBD1
TGTGCCAGCAGTACGACAGGGGATGTCTATGGCTACACCTTC
CASSTTGDVYGYTF
>TRBV11-2|.|TRBJ2-1|TRBD2
TGTGCCAGCAGCGCCCATAGCGGGGAGAACAATGAGCAGTTCTTC
CASSAHSGENNEQFF
>TRBV9|.|TRBJ1-6|.
TGTGCCAGCAGCGTAGAGCTTGGACACCTGAGCTCCTATAATTCACCCCTCCACTTT
CASSVELGHLSSYNSPLHF
>TRBV28|.|TRBJ1-5|TRBD1
TGTGCCAGCAGTCAACCGGGACAGGATAGCAATCAGCCCCAGCATTTT
CASSQPGQDSNQPQHF
>TRBV27|.|TRBJ1-6|.
TGTGCCAGCAGTTTATCTCAGTCCCGCTCCTATAATTCACCCCTCCACTTT
CASSLSQSRSYNSPLHF
>TRBV7-6|.|TRBJ2-2|.
TGTGCCAGCAGTTCACAGGTTCTTAAAGAGCTGTTTTTT
CASSSQVLKELFF
>TRBV29-1|.|TRBJ2-1|TRBD1
TGCAGCGTTGGGGACAGTCCCTACAATGAGCAGTTCTTC
CSVGDSPYNEQFF
>TRBV5-1|.|TRBJ2-5|.
TGCGCCAGCAGCTTGGCCACGTCAGGAGAGACCCAGTACTTC
CASSLATSGETQYF
>TRBV29-1|.|TRBJ2-1|TRBD1
TGCAGCGTTGAAGACGGGCACAGGGGTTACAATGAGCAGTTCTTC
CSVEDGHRGYNEQFF
>TRBV7-9|once|TRBJ2-7|TRBD2
TGTGCCAGCAGCCCAGGGACTAGCGGGGGCCGGAACTACGAGCAGTACTTC
CASSPGTSGGRNYEQYF
>TRBV5-1|.|TRBJ2-5|TRBD2
TGCGCCAGCAACCGGGGGGGCCCCCAAGAGACCCAGTACTTC
CASNRGGPQETQYF
>TRBV5-4|.|TRBJ1-2|.
TGTGCCAGCAGCTTACCGGACAGACAAAGGGGTATTAACTATGGCTACACCTTC
CASSLPDRQRGINYGYTF
>TRBV5-4|.|TRBJ2-5|TRBD2
TGTGCCAGCAGCTTGGAAGCGGGGGACCAAGAGACCCAGTACTTC
CASSLEAGDQETQYF
>TRBV19|.|TRBJ2-2|TRBD1
TGTGCCAGTAGTACGGGACAGGGGTCCACCGGGGAGCTGTTTTTT
CASSTGQGSTGELFF
>TRBV6-5|.|TRBJ2-3|.
TGTGCCGGCAGTCCGACGGGATTCAGCACAGATACGCAGTATTTT
CAGSPTGFSTDTQYF
>TRBV5-6|.|TRBJ2-5|.
TGTGCCAGCAGCCCAGGGGATATACCGTACCAAGAGACCCAGTACTTC
CASSPGDIPYQETQYF
>TRBV18|.|TRBJ2-5|.
TGTGCCAGCTCACCCCCCGCACAGGCCCAAGAGACCCAGTACTTC
CASSPPAQAQETQYF
>TRBV5-5|.|TRBJ1-3|TRBD1
TGTGCCAGCAGCGTAGGGGGCGCGGGAAACACCATATATTTT
CASSVGGAGNTIYF
>TRBV2|few|TRBJ1-5|.
TGTGCCAGCCTTTGGGCCCCGTCGCAGCCCCAGCATTTT
CASLWAPSQPQHF
>TRBV4-1|.|TRBJ1-2|TRBD1
TGCGCCAGCAGCCAAGCGCCGGGACAGGAGGGTGGCTACACCTTC
CASSQAPGQEGGYTF
>TRBV11-2|once|TRBJ2-3|.
TGTGCCAGCAGCTTAGGGGGGTGGACAGAGGACACAGATACGCAGTATTTT
CASSLGGWTEDTDTQYF
>TRBV7-2|.|TRBJ2-1|TRBD2
TGTGCCAGCAGCTATTTAGCGGGGGGGACGAATGAGCAGTTCTTC
CASSYLAGGTNEQFF
>TRBV4-3|.|TRBJ2-7|.
TGCGCCAGCAGCCCCCAAGCGGGGAGGGGGTTTTACGAGCAGTACTTC
CASSPQAGRGFYEQYF
>TRBV28|.|TRBJ1-1|.
TGTGCCAGCAGTACGTTGGGGGGTGCTGAAGCTTTCTTT
CASSTLGGAEAFF
>TRBV27|.|TRBJ2-2|TRBD1
TGTGCCAGCAGTCCCCGGGCAGGGGGCGAGACCGGGGAGCTGTTTTTT
CASSPRAGGETGELFF
>TRBV7-3|.|TRBJ1-6|.
TGTGCCAGCAGCTATACGGCGGGGAATTCACCCCTCCACTTT
CASSYTAGNSPLHF
>TRBV15|.|TRBJ2-5|TRBD2
TGTGCCACCAGCAGAGGAGGTGGCGGGGGGGCCGCAGAGACCCAGTACTTC
CATSRGGGGGAAETQYF
>TRBV19|.|TRBJ1-5|TRBD1
TGTGCCAGTAGTATAGTTCGGACAGGGGGTAGCAATCAGCCCCAGCATTTT
CASSIVRTGGSNQPQHF
>TRBV11-3|.|TRBJ2-1|.
TGTGCCAGCAGCTTATTCAGGGTTGATGAGCAGTTCTTC
CASSLFRVDEQFF
>TRBV27|.|TRBJ2-5|TRBD2
TGTGCCAGCAGTTTTTCAACTAGCGGGGGGCGAGAGACCCAGTACTTC
CASSFSTSGGRETQYF
>TRBV5-1|.|TRBJ2-3|.
TGCGCCAGCAGCGGAACAGTGAGCACAGATACGCAGTATTTT
CASSGTVSTDTQYF
>TRBV27|.|TRBJ2-5|TRBD2
TGTGCCAGCAGTCTCCCCGGACTAGCGGGGGGGAATCAAGAGACCCAGTACTTC
CASSLPGLAGGNQETQYF
>TRBV19|.|TRBJ1-2|.
TGTGCCAGTTCCAACAGGGCGGGAGATGGCTACACCTTC
CASSNRAGDGYTF
>TRBV28|.|TRBJ1-1|.
TGTGCCAGCAACTGGGGGGTGGCCACTGAAGCTTTCTTT
CASNWGVATEAFF
>TRBV4-3|.|TRBJ2-7|TRBD1
TGCGCCAGCAGCCAACGACAGGGGAACTACGAGCAGTACTTC
CASSQRQGNYEQYF
>TRBV20-1|.|TRBJ1-1|.
TGCACAATCTCGGCCGGGGGGGCGGCTTTCTTT
CTISAGGAAFF
>TRBV5-1|.|TRBJ1-2|.
TGCGCCAGCAGCCCCAGTTGGGGGGACGTCAGCTATGGCTACACCTTC
CASSPSWGDVSYGYTF
>TRBV30|.|TRBJ2-5|.
TGTGCCTGGAGTGTACGCGGGGAGACCCAGTACTTC
CAWSVRGETQYF
>TRBV9|.|TRBJ1-2|.
TGTGCCAGCAGCGGTCGAGGGACATCTGGGGGCTATGGCTACACCTTC
CASSGRGTSGGYGYTF
>TRBV27|once|TRBJ1-2|.
TGTGCCAGCAGCGGGGGGCCTTATGGCTACACCTTC
CASSGGPYGYTF
>TRBV6-5|.|TRBJ2-7|.
TGTGCCAGCAGTTACACACAGGGTCTGGGCTACGAGCAGTACTTC
CASSYTQGLGYEQYF
>TRBV9|.|TRBJ1-1|.
TGTGCCAGCAGCGTAGTCACAGGGCCGAACACTGAAGCTTTCTTT
CASSVVTGPNTEAFF
>TRBV25-1|.|TRBJ2-7|TRBD1
TGTGCCAGCAGTGGGGACAGGGGTTCCTACGAGCAGTACTTC
CASSGDRGSYEQYF